One and the same sample provided the 11 T cell receptor beta chains below, sequenced in a study of blood T cell repertoires in COVID-19. Sequencing used immunoSEQ multiplex PCR; TCRdb keeps in-frame clones, though not all of them. This sample has some 250,000 clones, with roughly 90% found just once. The sequencing input was peripheral blood. The receptors here all came from a human donor in a cohort sampled during active COVID-19.

This chain connects TRBV4-1 to TRBJ2-2; the D gene is possibly TRBD1 (6 bases). Germline V gene data show CDR1 as MGHRA and CDR2 as YSYEKL. Trimming removed 0 bases from V and 4 bases from J, with 9 bases in between. The CDR3 runs 15 residues. The CDR3 DNA sequence: TGCGCCAGCAGCCAAGAGGGCAGGGGCACCGGGGAGCTGTTTTTT. Translated: CASSQEGRGTGELFF.

The gene calls are TRBV6-2 or TRBV6-3 and TRBJ2-6; tentative D call: TRBD1 (7 bases). Germline values: CDR1 MNHEY, CDR2 SVGEGT. The CDR3 has 18 residues. V shed 0 bases and J shed 0 bases, with 12 bases lying between them. The DNA for the CDR3 is TGTGCCAGCAGTTACTCCGGCAGGGGGGTCTCTGGGGCCAACGTCCTGACTTTC. Protein product: CASSYSGRGVSGANVLTF.

The CDR3 DNA reads TGTGCCAGCTCACTGCGGGACAGGGTCGAGACCCAGTACTTC. Its translation is CASSLRDRVETQYF. V gene TRBV18 combines with J gene TRBJ2-5; the match to TRBD1 covers 9 bases. V shed 4 bases and J 5 bases; nucleotides not matched to a gene: 5. This CDR3 is built from 14 residues. Per the germline V gene, CDR1 is KGHSH and CDR2 is LQKENI.

The genes are TRBV27 and TRBJ1-3; D call uncertain. Germline V gene lookup returns CDR1 MNHEY and CDR2 SMNVEV (reference sequence). Trimming cost V 5 bases and J 0 bases, with 8 bases left between them. The CDR3 sequence is 14 residues long. The chain's CDR3 is CASSPQPSGNTIYF. DNA of the CDR3: TGTGCCAGCAGTCCACAGCCCTCTGGAAACACCATATATTTT.

This clone was observed a handful of times. This sequence joins TRBV7-8 and TRBJ1-3; D remains ambiguous. V was cut by 1 base and J by 2 bases, with 12 bases left in between. Germline V lookup: CDR1 SGHVS, CDR2 FQNEAQ. This CDR3 comprises 16 residues. CDR3 sequence reads: CASSLDRVSTGNTIYF. In DNA form, the CDR3 reads TGTGCCAGCAGCTTAGATCGGGTATCTACTGGAAACACCATATATTTT.

J is TRBJ2-7 and V is TRBV29-1; tentative D call: TRBD2 (5 bases). Trimming left V 4 bases short and J 2 bases short, with 12 bases between. This CDR3 contains 13 residues. Germline V gene data show CDR1 as SQVTM and CDR2 as ANQGSEA. The CDR3 loop is CSVGFGVPYEQYF. In nucleotides, the CDR3 is TGCAGCGTTGGATTCGGGGTACCCTACGAGCAGTACTTC.

Comments on this clone: At one end, the junction sequence differs from germline, possibly due to a read error. The chain carries TRBV7-9 and TRBJ2-1, with 12 bases that match TRBD2. The CDR3 totals 15 residues. Germline V gene lookup returns CDR1 SEHNR and CDR2 FQNEAQ (reference sequence). The CDR3 region has the DNA TGTGCCAGCAGCCTAGCGGGAGGGCCTGATAATGAGCAGTTCTTC. Translated: CASSLAGGPDNEQFF.

The sample holds one count of this clone. Written as DNA, the CDR3 is TGTGCCAGCAGCGTAGGGGGACAGAGCTCCTATAATTCACCCCTCCACTTT. It specifies CASSVGGQSSYNSPLHF. The chain recombines TRBV9 with TRBJ1-6; 7 bases align to TRBD1. There are 17 residues in the CDR3. Germline V lookup: CDR1 SGDLS, CDR2 YYNGEE. V was clipped by 0 bases and J by 0 bases; unmatched bases: 3.

Concerning this clone itself: The same CDR3 can be traced to other DNA sequences in this sample. The chain combines TRBV7-2 with TRBJ2-1; TRBD2 agrees at 9 bases. CDR3 size: 15 residues. CDR1 is SGHTA, CDR2 FQGNSA, per germline. The junction had 3 bases not matched to a gene; V was cut back by 5 bases and J by 1 base. The CDR3 loop reads CASSPLAGSYNEQFF. The CDR3 nucleotides are TGTGCCAGCAGCCCTCTAGCGGGGTCCTACAATGAGCAGTTCTTC.

In nucleotides, the CDR3 is TGTGCCACCCAGGGGGGTGTCTACGAGCAGTACTTC. It encodes CATQGGVYEQYF. The V call is TRBV6-5, the J call TRBJ2-7; possible D gene TRBD1, 7 bases. Trimming shortened V by 10 bases and J by 3 bases, and 13 bases separated the two germline ends. Per germline, CDR1 MNHEY and CDR2 SVGAGI. This CDR3 spans 12 amino acids.

The rearrangement links TRBV10-3 to TRBJ1-1; 8 bases align to TRBD1. CDR1 ENHRY and CDR2 SYGVKD come from the germline V gene. The CDR3 spans 15 residues. J lost 5 bases, V lost 4 bases, and 9 bases had no gene match. Here the CDR3 reads CAISASTGGGTEAFF. CDR3 DNA: TGTGCCATCAGTGCTTCAACAGGGGGGGGGACTGAAGCTTTCTTT.